A single sample gave rise to the 3 T cell receptor beta chains below, sequenced in a study of T cells in Graves' hyperthyroidism and ophthalmopathy. Researchers took RNA transcripts and amplified the TCR beta CDR3 regions from them. HTBI primers were used for first-round RT-PCR of the TCR CDR3. TCRdb re-called the multiplex PCR reads with MiXCR, one entry per CDR3 protein. The sample carries some 740,000 distinct CDR3 sequences, approximately 14% recorded once. The sequenced sample consisted of blood. The receptors originated from a woman aged 18-30 years with Graves' hyperthyroidism.

This clonotype appeared many times. The gene calls are TRBV10-3 and TRBJ1-1, with no clear D. From germline, CDR1 is ENHRY and CDR2 SYGVKD. V shed 0 bases and J shed 6 bases, with 11 bases lying between them. CDR3 length equals 14 residues. The CDR3 spells CAISESIVESEAFF. CDR3 DNA: TGTGCCATCAGTGAGTCGATCGTCGAGTCTGAAGCTTTCTTT.

There are many counts of this clonotype. The V call is TRBV18, the J call TRBJ1-2; D possibly corresponds to TRBD1 (5 bases). This CDR3 comprises 14 residues. Germline assignment: CDR1 KGHSH and CDR2 LQKENI. The ends were cut back, 4 bases at V and 6 bases at J, with 15 bases in the middle. CDR3 residues: CASSRSNRMDGYTF. Written as DNA, the CDR3 is TGTGCCAGCTCACGGTCTAACAGGATGGATGGCTACACCTTC.

The chain is built from TRBV19 and TRBJ1-1; D is ambiguous. CDR1 is LNHDA, CDR2 SQIVND, per germline (reference sequence). Trimming removed 1 base at V and 0 bases at J, with 6 bases between. The CDR3 consists of 14 residues. CDR3 loop: CASSIAVMNTEAFF. The CDR3 DNA reads TGTGCCAGTAGTATAGCCGTTATGAACACTGAAGCTTTCTTT.